This is a list of T cell receptor beta chains from one sample in a study of somatic mutations in cytotoxic T cells in rheumatoid arthritis. Assay used: immunoSEQ multiplex PCR; TCRdb lists only in-frame clones, some missing. The data show about 6,700 clones, roughly four fifths seen once. Sequencing was done on a sample of CD8+ T cells sorted from blood. The receptors here all came from a woman in her fifties or sixties in good health. Both conserved end residues are part of each CDR3. D genes are given only for firm matches. Some rows have no size entry. The others give once, few or many, or a class for an expanded clone.

TRBD1,.,TRBJ2-7,TRBV2,CASTGQGGEQYF,TGTGCCAGCACTGGACAGGGCGGCGAGCAGTACTTC
TRBD2,.,TRBJ2-1,TRBV6-4,CASSDTSGRGSDEQFF,TGTGCCAGCAGTGATACTAGCGGGAGAGGCTCGGATGAGCAGTTCTTC
.,few,TRBJ2-3,TRBV30,CAWGSTDTQYF,TGTGCCTGGGGCAGCACAGATACGCAGTATTTT
.,few,TRBJ2-7,TRBV27,CASSFGNPGERPGEQYF,TGTGCCAGCAGTTTCGGGAACCCGGGAGAGAGGCCAGGCGAGCAGTACTTC
.,.,TRBJ2-5,TRBV7-9,CASSLNREYQETQYF,TGTGCCAGCAGCTTAAACAGGGAGTACCAAGAGACCCAGTACTTC
.,.,TRBJ1-3,TRBV11-2,CASTVAWGLGNTIYF,TGTGCCAGCACCGTCGCGTGGGGACTGGGAAACACCATATATTTT
TRBD1,.,TRBJ2-7,TRBV9,CASSPGQGAPLEQYF,TGTGCCAGCAGCCCCGGACAGGGGGCGCCTCTCGAGCAGTACTTC
TRBD2,once,TRBJ2-1,TRBV7-9,CASSLGSGRRNEQFF,TGTGCCAGCAGCTTAGGTAGCGGGAGGAGGAATGAGCAGTTCTTC
.,.,TRBJ2-1,TRBV21-1,CASSKQGTSHYNEQFF,TGTGCCAGCAGCAAACAAGGGACTAGCCACTACAATGAGCAGTTCTTC
TRBD1,.,TRBJ1-4,TRBV5-5,CASSLDWTGSNEKLFF,TGTGCCAGCAGCTTGGATTGGACAGGTTCTAATGAAAAACTGTTTTTT
.,.,TRBJ1-6,TRBV21-1,CASRASLAHIHHNSPLHF,TGTGCCAGCAGGGCGTCACTAGCACACATACATCATAATTCACCCCTCCACTTT
TRBD1,.,TRBJ1-2,TRBV25-1,CASSFRTGASNYGYTF,TGTGCCAGCAGTTTTAGGACAGGGGCTTCTAACTATGGCTACACCTTC
.,.,TRBJ2-5,TRBV29-1,CSVEEGGPGETQYF,TGCAGCGTTGAAGAAGGCGGGCCCGGGGAGACCCAGTACTTC
TRBD1,few,TRBJ1-5,TRBV4-1,CASSQEPGGIGNQPQHF,TGCGCCAGCAGCCAAGAGCCAGGGGGGATTGGAAATCAGCCCCAGCATTTT
TRBD1,.,TRBJ1-1,TRBV10-3,CAIRPTGDPEAFF,TGTGCCATCAGGCCGACAGGGGACCCTGAAGCTTTCTTT
.,.,TRBJ2-1,TRBV9,CASSAGYNEQFF,TGTGCCAGCAGCGCCGGGTACAATGAGCAGTTCTTC
TRBD1,few,TRBJ1-4,TRBV5-6,CASSTGTGGRDEKLFF,TGTGCCAGCAGCACCGGGACAGGGGGAAGAGATGAAAAACTGTTTTTT
TRBD2,.,TRBJ2-7,TRBV27,CASSRSSGDYSYEQYF,TGTGCCAGCAGCAGGTCTAGCGGGGACTACTCCTACGAGCAGTACTTC
.,.,TRBJ1-2,TRBV5-5,CASSLEAGGYTF,TGTGCCAGCAGCTTGGAAGCGGGTGGCTACACCTTC
TRBD2,.,TRBJ2-7,TRBV2,CASGGLAYEQYF,TGTGCCTCTGGAGGACTAGCGTACGAGCAGTACTTC
.,.,TRBJ1-5,TRBV9,CASSRQSNQPQHF,TGTGCCAGCAGCCGACAGAGCAATCAGCCCCAGCATTTT
.,.,TRBJ2-7,TRBV7-9,CASSSGLPYEQYF,TGTGCCAGCAGCTCGGGACTCCCCTACGAGCAGTACTTC
.,.,TRBJ1-1,TRBV20-1,CSAIFEAVF,TGCAGTGCTATTTTTGAAGCTGTCTTT
.,.,TRBJ1-4,TRBV27,CASSLTAPGSTNEKLFF,TGTGCCAGCAGCCTGACGGCCCCAGGGTCAACTAATGAAAAACTGTTTTTT
TRBD1,.,TRBJ2-3,TRBV30,CAWSQDAGQGTDTQYF,TGTGCCTGGAGTCAGGACGCCGGACAGGGCACAGATACGCAGTATTTT
TRBD1,.,TRBJ1-2,TRBV6-4,CASSETGGSSYGYTF,TGTGCCAGCAGTGAAACAGGGGGCTCATCCTATGGCTACACCTTC
.,few,TRBJ1-6,TRBV5-6,CASSGTGPGERGLHF,TGTGCCAGCAGCGGAACGGGACCAGGGGAGAGGGGCCTCCACTTT
.,large,TRBJ2-7,TRBV27,CASSLSEISYEQYF,TGTGCCAGCAGTTTATCTGAGATCTCCTACGAGCAGTACTTC
.,.,TRBJ2-3,TRBV11-2,CASSPLLGRDTQYF,TGTGCCAGCAGCCCTCTGCTGGGGCGAGATACGCAGTATTTT
TRBD1,once,TRBJ2-7,TRBV6-1,CASSGSPGQWEQYF,TGTGCCAGCAGTGGGTCCCCGGGACAGTGGGAGCAGTACTTC
.,.,TRBJ1-5,TRBV6-1,CASSSQAYSNQPQHF,TGTGCCAGCAGCTCCCAGGCATATAGCAATCAGCCCCAGCATTTT
TRBD2,.,TRBJ2-1,TRBV27,CASSSGTSGVGFNEQFF,TGTGCCAGCAGTTCCGGGACTAGCGGGGTCGGTTTCAATGAGCAGTTCTTC
TRBD1,.,TRBJ2-3,TRBV5-1,CASSHQDRRRTDTQYF,TGCGCCAGCAGTCACCAGGACAGGCGCCGCACAGATACGCAGTATTTT
.,once,TRBJ2-5,TRBV7-9,CASRWESETQYF,TGTGCCAGCAGGTGGGAGTCAGAGACCCAGTACTTC
TRBD1,.,TRBJ2-7,TRBV6-5,CASSYTGDEQYF,TGTGCCAGCAGTTACACAGGGGACGAGCAGTACTTC
TRBD2,.,TRBJ2-1,TRBV7-9,CASSPGGSYNEQFF,TGTGCCAGCAGTCCCGGGGGGTCCTACAATGAGCAGTTCTTC
.,.,TRBJ2-7,TRBV9,CASSPDTGSTLYEQYF,TGTGCCAGCAGCCCAGATACAGGGTCGACCCTTTACGAGCAGTACTTC
.,.,TRBJ1-1,TRBV19,CASSIAGLLTEAFF,TGTGCCAGTAGTATTGCGGGGTTATTAACTGAAGCTTTCTTT
.,once,TRBJ2-4,TRBV19,CASSIGGHPLRYF,TGTGCCAGTAGTATAGGGGGACACCCCCTGAGGTACTTC
.,once,TRBJ1-1,TRBV7-2,CASSSRLLNTEAFF,TGTGCCAGCAGCTCAAGACTCTTGAACACTGAAGCTTTCTTT
.,once,TRBJ1-4,TRBV7-9,CASSQKGTGDEKLFF,TGTGCCAGCAGCCAGAAGGGAACGGGGGATGAAAAACTGTTTTTT
.,few,TRBJ2-7,TRBV27,CSTSIETSSYEQYF,TGTTCCACCTCGATCGAGACTAGCTCCTACGAGCAGTACTTC
TRBD2,few,TRBJ2-1,TRBV28,CASRPGGVSSNQQFF,TGTGCCAGCAGGCCCGGGGGGGTCTCCTCCAATCAGCAGTTCTTC
.,.,TRBJ2-1,TRBV6-1,CASGEWRGNEQFF,TGTGCCAGCGGGGAATGGAGGGGCAATGAGCAGTTCTTC
.,.,TRBJ2-7,TRBV5-8,CASRLDSYEQYF,TGTGCCAGCAGATTGGACAGTTACGAGCAGTACTTC
TRBD2,.,TRBJ2-5,TRBV4-3,CASSQDRLAGGMETQYF,TGCGCCAGCAGCCAAGACCGACTAGCGGGAGGGATGGAGACCCAGTACTTC
TRBD1,.,TRBJ2-2,TRBV5-6,CASSSGTGATGELFF,TGTGCCAGCAGCTCCGGGACAGGGGCCACCGGGGAGCTGTTTTTT
.,.,TRBJ2-3,TRBV6-1,CASSRQLSTDTQYF,TGTGCCAGCAGTCGACAGCTTAGCACAGATACGCAGTATTTT
.,.,TRBJ1-4,TRBV12-5,CASGLVTDEKLFF,TGTGCTAGTGGTTTGGTAACGGATGAAAAACTGTTTTTT
.,.,TRBJ2-7,TRBV27,CASSPASGKQYF,TGTGCCAGCAGCCCAGCGAGTGGTAAGCAGTACTTC
.,.,TRBJ1-2,TRBV5-6,CASSLDLESGGYTF,TGTGCCAGCAGCTTGGATCTGGAGTCGGGTGGCTACACCTTC
.,.,TRBJ2-7,TRBV28,CASSGSGYEQYF,TGTGCCAGCTCGGGTAGCGGCTACGAGCAGTACTTC
.,.,TRBJ2-4,TRBV5-6,CASSLGGGAGAKNIQYF,TGTGCCAGCAGCTTGGGGGGCGGAGCAGGAGCCAAAAACATTCAGTACTTC
.,once,TRBJ1-4,TRBV28,CASSLSRGGEKLFF,TGTGCCAGCAGTTTATCCAGGGGAGGGGAAAAACTGTTTTTT